This T cell receptor (beta chain) was sequenced during a study of blood T cell repertoires in COVID-19. In this sample, this clone turned up a few times. With 6 bases clipped from V and 8 bases from J, the junction kept 21 bases outside the gene matches. CDR1 and CDR2 from the germline V gene are MGHRA and YSYEKL. The CDR3 spans 18 residues. The protocol was immunoSEQ multiplex PCR, while the TCRdb copy is restricted to in-frame clones and leaves out a portion. The data contain around 390,000 clones, around 87% of them singletons. The sequence was collected from a woman between 50 and 59 years old who had recovered from COVID-19. The sequenced sample was PBMCs or T cells enriched from blood (not recorded which). This chain uses TRBV4-1 with TRBJ2-1, with 8 bases lining up with TRBD1. CDR3 sequence (DNA): TGCGCCAGCAGTCGTACAGGGGGAGGAGCCCGTGGTCGGGATGAGCAGTTCTTC. It specifies CASSRTGGGARGRDEQFF.